This T cell receptor beta chain was obtained from a study of tumor-infiltrating lymphocytes in primary liver carcinoma. TCR beta cDNA was made from approximately 500 ng total RNA with a constant-region primer. The TCR beta library was amplified through three nested multiplex PCR rounds in a modified ARM-PCR procedure. Forward primers for TRBV1-TRBV30 and a C-beta reverse primer served the first two PCR rounds, at around 11 cycles each. Via MiXCR, TCRdb re-called the multiplex PCR reads, giving one row per CDR3 protein. The table lists approximately 79,000 distinct CDR3 sequences, more than 60% of them singletons. This clonotype has at least ten counts. Unsorted bulk tissue of roughly 17-33 mg yielded co-extracted RNA and DNA. With 5 bases removed from V and 4 bases from J, the gap between germline ends came to 14 bases. The CDR3 sequence is 14 residues long. Germline V lookup: CDR1 SGHVS, CDR2 FQNEAQ.

This TCR was recovered from a man aged 35 to 55 with primary liver carcinoma and hepatitis B virus infection. The sequencing input was liver tumor tissue from sampling region 4. Indicated subset: tumor region T4, right-lateral pole. This chain connects TRBV7-8 to TRBJ2-5, with a weak D call TRBD1 (7 bases). CDR3 sequence: CASSPRRGRETQYF. The DNA of the CDR3 is TGTGCCAGCAGCCCCCGGAGGGGGCGAGAGACCCAGTACTTC.